These 25 T cell receptor beta chains were all obtained from the same sample, sequenced in a study of T cells in Graves' hyperthyroidism and ophthalmopathy (dated by TCRdb to about 2019). Libraries were made using multiplex PCR. Sequencing was carried out with an Illumina HiSeq 2000. Amplification of TCR beta CDR3 regions was carried out from RNA transcripts. The first round of RT-PCR for the TCR CDR3 was performed with the HTBI primer set and the Qiagen OneStep RT-PCR kit. TCRdb's own reprocessing of the public reads used fastp at Q25 and MiXCR and kept productive beta chains. Rows with one shared CDR3 protein collapse into an entry with the most common genes and DNA. Recorded for this sample are around 690,000 distinct CDR3 sequences; less than 25% of them occurred a single time. Under 35% of the sample lies in the top ten. Material for sequencing was blood. These receptors were obtained from a man aged 30 to 39 with Graves' ophthalmopathy.

In this sample, this clonotype turned up a few times. CDR3 nucleotide sequence: TGTGCCTGGAGTGTCCGGCCGGGAGCCTACGAGCAGTACTTC. Its protein product is CAWSVRPGAYEQYF. The chain recombines TRBV30 with TRBJ2-7, with D perhaps TRBD2 (6 bases). V shed 0 bases and J shed 2 bases, with 11 bases lying between them. Per germline, CDR1 GTSNPN and CDR2 SVGIG (reference sequence). The CDR3 is 14 residues long.

V usage is TRBV19 and J usage is TRBJ1-5; D not resolved. The germline V and J ends were trimmed by 3 bases and 7 bases, with 10 bases remaining between them. The CDR3 extends over 13 amino acids. The V gene's germline CDR1 is LNHDA and CDR2 SQIVND (reference sequence). CDR3 sequence: CASSIAAGQPQHF. In DNA, the CDR3 is TGTGCCAGTAGTATCGCAGCGGGGCAGCCCCAGCATTTT.

This rearrangement joins TRBV2 to TRBJ2-1; D uncertain. Germline CDR1 reads SNHLY; CDR2 reads FYNNEI. Deletions cut 3 bases from V and 5 bases from J, with 11 bases between. CDR3 length: 14 amino acids. CDR3 sequence (DNA): TGTGCCAGCAGTGAGTGGTCCAGCAACAATGAGCAGTTCTTC. This encodes CASSEWSSNNEQFF.

The chain couples TRBV11-3 to TRBJ2-3; 11 bases map to TRBD2. CDR1 is SGHNT, CDR2 YENEEA, per germline. V gave up 5 bases and J gave up 5 bases; unmatched junction bases: 6. The CDR3 is 15 amino acids. Here the CDR3 DNA reads TGTGCCAGCAGCCCCCCCGGGACTAGCGGAGATACGCAGTATTTT. Translated: CASSPPGTSGDTQYF. The whole variable domain, remainder taken from reference TRBV11-3 and TRBJ2-3, is EAGVVQSPRYKIIEKKQPVAFWCNPISGHNTLYWYLQNLGQGPELLIRYENEEAVDDSQLPKDRFSAERLKGVDSTLKIQPAELGDSAVYLCASSPPGTSGDTQYFGPGTRLTVL.

This clonotype was seen only a few times. The chain joins TRBV28 to TRBJ1-4, with a weak D call TRBD1 (6 bases). The V end lost 3 bases, the J end lost 8 bases, and 7 bases lay between the germline ends. The CDR3 loop spans 12 amino acids. Germline-derived CDR1 and CDR2 are MDHEN and SYDVKM. CDR3 DNA sequence: TGTGCCAGCAGTTTCACAGGGGAAAAACTGTTTTTT. Translation gives CASSFTGEKLFF.

The chain uses TRBV12-3 or TRBV12-4 and TRBJ2-3; TRBD1 matches 7 bases. J was trimmed by 1 base and V by 6 bases; bases with no gene match: 4. CDR3 length: 14 residues. Here the CDR3 DNA reads TGTGCCAGCAGCCGGGACAGTCGCACAGATACGCAGTATTTT. It codes for CASSRDSRTDTQYF.

In this sample, this clonotype turned up many times. The J gene is TRBJ2-3, the V gene TRBV20-1, with 8 bases lining up with TRBD1. The CDR3 spans 19 residues. With 0 bases clipped from V and 0 bases from J, the junction kept 14 bases outside the gene matches. Per the germline V gene, CDR1 is DFQATT and CDR2 is SNEGSKA (reference sequence). The DNA for the CDR3 is TGCAGTGCTAGAGATTATTTGAGACAGGGGACGGGGAGCACAGATACGCAGTATTTT. Its translation: CSARDYLRQGTGSTDTQYF.

This clonotype was picked up many times. The chain combines TRBV27 with TRBJ1-1; 8 positions match TRBD1. J lost 0 bases, V lost 5 bases, and 5 bases had no gene match. CDR1 and CDR2 (germline): MNHEY, SMNVEV (reference sequence). This CDR3 is built from 15 residues. The DNA for the CDR3 is TGTGCCAGCAGTCGACAGGGGCAAATGAACACTGAAGCTTTCTTT. This codes for CASSRQGQMNTEAFF.

The sample holds a few counts of this clonotype. The V and J genes are TRBV28 and TRBJ1-2, with D possibly TRBD1 on 5 matching bases. Trimming took 3 bases from V and 8 from J, leaving 10 bases between them. CDR1 and CDR2 from the germline V gene are MDHEN and SYDVKM. The CDR3 sequence is 12 residues long. The CDR3 loop is CASSFEGRGYTF. The DNA for the CDR3 is TGTGCCAGCAGTTTTGAGGGGAGAGGCTACACCTTC.

The chain has TRBV24-1 and TRBJ2-3; D is undetermined. V was pared by 7 bases and J by 4 bases, with 11 bases between. CDR3 length: 13 residues. The germline V gene encodes CDR1 KGHDR and CDR2 SFDVKD. The CDR3 protein is CATRTDSSDTQYF. CDR3 coding DNA: TGTGCCACCAGGACTGACTCGTCAGATACGCAGTATTTT.

This clonotype was picked up a small number of times. This may come from a read error, since a much larger clone is one base off. V gene TRBV24-1 combines with J gene TRBJ2-3, with D unresolved. V was clipped by 7 bases and J by 4 bases, with 11 bases between them. CDR3 size: 13 residues. The germline V gene encodes CDR1 KGHDR and CDR2 SFDVKD. The CDR3 DNA is TGTGCCACCAGCTTCCAGAATGCAGATACGCAGTATTTT. This translates into CATSFQNADTQYF.

This chain joins TRBV11-2 and TRBJ1-3; the match to TRBD1 covers 8 bases. With V trimmed by 5 bases and J by 0 bases, 9 bases remained unmatched. The CDR3 contains 17 residues. The V gene's germline CDR1 is SGHAT and CDR2 FQNNGV. CDR3 sequence: CASSSRQGASSGNTIYF. Written as DNA, the CDR3 is TGTGCCAGCAGCAGCCGCCAGGGGGCCAGCTCTGGAAACACCATATATTTT.

This clonotype was found once. The chain links TRBV28 to TRBJ2-7, with 8 bases aligning to TRBD2. The germline V gene has CDR1 MDHEN and CDR2 SYDVKM. This CDR3 is 16 amino acids long. V lost 7 bases and J lost 1; bases outside the gene matches: 12. For the CDR3, the DNA is TGTGCCAGCACCTTAGGGCTAGCGGGTTTATCCTACGAGCAGTACTTC. This encodes CASTLGLAGLSYEQYF. Drawing the rest from reference TRBV28 and TRBJ2-7, the complete variable domain is DVKVTQSSRYLVKRTGEKVFLECVQDMDHENMFWYRQDPGLGLRLIYFSYDVKMKEKGDIPEGYSVSREKKERFSLILESASTNQTSMYLCASTLGLAGLSYEQYFGPGTRLTVT.

This clonotype was counted ten times or more. The J gene is TRBJ2-7, the V gene TRBV12-3 or TRBV12-4, with D unclear. Trimming removed 5 bases from V and 4 bases from J, with 9 bases in between. This CDR3 has 12 residues. The CDR3 DNA reads TGTGCCAGCAGTCCGAAACTGTACGAGCAGTACTTC. Encoded protein: CASSPKLYEQYF.

CDR3: CASSSGTSGSPDTQYF. The DNA for the CDR3 is TGTGCCAGCAGCTCCGGGACTAGTGGGTCGCCAGATACGCAGTATTTT. The chain recombines TRBV7-3 with TRBJ2-3, with 8 bases identical to TRBD2. The germline V gene has CDR1 SGHTA and CDR2 FQGTGA. J gave up 4 bases and V 4 bases, and 10 bases lay outside the gene matches. The CDR3 is 16 amino acids.

The CDR3 region has the DNA TGCGCCAGCAGCGAGGGACTTGGGGTGGAGCAGTACTTC. Protein product: CASSEGLGVEQYF. The V and J genes are TRBV5-1 and TRBJ2-7; D might be TRBD2 (6 bases). V lost 4 bases and J lost 7, with 15 bases in between. The CDR3 covers 13 residues. Germline values: CDR1 SGHRS, CDR2 YFSETQ.

This clonotype was counted between two and nine times. This chain connects TRBV4-2 to TRBJ1-5; 8 bases fit TRBD1. The CDR3 length is 17 residues. After removal of 0 bases from V and 3 bases from J, the junction contained 7 bases not matched to a gene. Looked up from germline, CDR1 is LGHNA and CDR2 is YNFKEQ. The CDR3 region is CASSQDYDRGTNQPQHF. CDR3 nucleotides: TGTGCCAGCAGCCAAGACTATGACAGGGGCACCAATCAGCCCCAGCATTTT.

This clonotype was recorded a few times. The rearrangement links TRBV6-2 or TRBV6-3 to TRBJ2-7, with D possibly being TRBD2 (5 bases). Germline V lookup: CDR1 MNHEY, CDR2 SVGEGT. Trimming removed 2 bases from V and 4 bases from J, with 9 bases in between. The CDR3 has 13 amino acids. CDR3 sequence reads: CASSYTGNYEQYF. CDR3 DNA sequence: TGTGCCAGCAGTTACACGGGGAATTACGAGCAGTACTTC.

This clonotype was seen a single time. Being one base from a much bigger clone, this may be a read error. This chain connects TRBV5-1 to TRBJ2-1, with 8 bases fitting TRBD2. Per the germline V gene, CDR1 is SGHRS and CDR2 is YFSETQ. The CDR3 is made up of 16 amino acids. The CDR3 coding sequence is TGCGCCAGCAGCTGGGCCTCAGCGGGAGCCTACAATGGGCAGTTCTTC. It specifies CASSWASAGAYNGQFF. Full variable domain (outside the CDR3, taken from reference TRBV5-1 and TRBJ2-1): KAGVTQTPRYLIKTRGQQVTLSCSPISGHRSVSWYQQTPGQGLQFLFEYFSETQRNKGNFPGRFSGRQFSNSRSEMNVSTLELGDSALYLCASSWASAGAYNGQFFGPGTRLTVL.

This clonotype was seen more than once but under ten times. The chain uses TRBV7-9 and TRBJ2-1; TRBD1 matches at 8 bases. In germline, CDR1 is SEHNR, CDR2 FQNEAQ (reference sequence). CDR3 size: 13 residues. J was trimmed by 15 bases and V by 0 bases; bases with no gene match: 7. CDR3 region: CASSLADRVGGFF. CDR3 sequence (DNA): TGTGCCAGCAGCTTAGCGGACAGGGTAGGAGGGTTCTTC.

This clonotype was seen ten or more times. This rearrangement joins TRBV30 to TRBJ2-7; tentative D call: TRBD2 (6 bases). Trimming took 3 bases from V and 0 from J, leaving 12 bases between them. CDR1 is GTSNPN, CDR2 SVGIG, per germline (reference sequence). This CDR3 comprises 14 residues. CDR3 region: CAWRAGSNSYEQYF. CDR3 in DNA: TGTGCCTGGAGGGCGGGATCCAACTCCTACGAGCAGTACTTC.

This clonotype was seen only a few times. The rearrangement uses TRBV30 and TRBJ2-5; tentatively, D is TRBD1 (6 bases). V was cut by 4 bases and J by 0 bases, with 12 bases left in between. The CDR3 runs 14 residues. Germline-derived CDR1 and CDR2 are GTSNPN and SVGIG (reference sequence). The CDR3 loop reads CAWTGDGYQETQYF. CDR3 coding DNA: TGTGCCTGGACAGGGGACGGCTACCAAGAGACCCAGTACTTC.

This clonotype was found a few times. The chain joins TRBV9 to TRBJ1-5; possibly TRBD1 for D (5 bases). The germline V gene encodes CDR1 SGDLS and CDR2 YYNGEE. Trimming shortened V by 3 bases and J by 5 bases, and 15 bases separated the two germline ends. The CDR3 totals 15 residues. Here the CDR3 reads CASSADGGRDQPQHF. Here the CDR3 DNA reads TGTGCCAGCAGCGCTGACGGGGGGAGAGATCAGCCCCAGCATTTT.

The chain combines TRBV28 with TRBJ2-5, with D perhaps matching TRBD2 (6 bases). Trimming pared 1 base from V and 5 bases from J, leaving 11 bases between. This CDR3 contains 14 residues. CDR1 and CDR2 (germline): MDHEN, SYDVKM. CDR3 loop: CASSLLEGRETQYF. The CDR3 region has the DNA TGTGCCAGCAGTTTATTGGAGGGCCGGGAGACCCAGTACTTC.

This clonotype was counted between two and nine times. The chain carries TRBV6-1 and TRBJ1-5; D ambiguous. CDR3 length: 16 amino acids. Germline V gives CDR1 MNHNS, CDR2 SASEGT. V gave up 3 bases and J gave up 3 bases, with 15 bases separating them. The CDR3 loop is CASSDRSWRFNQPQHF. CDR3 bases: TGTGCCAGCAGTGATCGATCCTGGAGGTTCAATCAGCCCCAGCATTTT.